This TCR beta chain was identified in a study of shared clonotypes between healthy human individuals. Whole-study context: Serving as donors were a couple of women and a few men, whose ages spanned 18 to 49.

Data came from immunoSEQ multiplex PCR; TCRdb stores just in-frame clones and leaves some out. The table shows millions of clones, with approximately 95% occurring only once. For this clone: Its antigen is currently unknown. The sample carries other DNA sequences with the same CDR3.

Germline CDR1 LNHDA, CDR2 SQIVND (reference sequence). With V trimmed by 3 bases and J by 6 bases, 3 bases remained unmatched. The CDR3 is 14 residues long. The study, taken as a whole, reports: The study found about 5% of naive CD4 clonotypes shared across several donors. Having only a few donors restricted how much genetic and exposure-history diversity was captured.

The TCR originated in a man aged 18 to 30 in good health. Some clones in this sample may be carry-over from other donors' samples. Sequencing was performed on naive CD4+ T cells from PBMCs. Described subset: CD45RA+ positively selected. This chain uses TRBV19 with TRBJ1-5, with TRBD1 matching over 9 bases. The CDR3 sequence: CASSMGQGGQPQHF. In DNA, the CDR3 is TGTGCCAGTAGTATGGGACAGGGAGGTCAGCCCCAGCATTTT.